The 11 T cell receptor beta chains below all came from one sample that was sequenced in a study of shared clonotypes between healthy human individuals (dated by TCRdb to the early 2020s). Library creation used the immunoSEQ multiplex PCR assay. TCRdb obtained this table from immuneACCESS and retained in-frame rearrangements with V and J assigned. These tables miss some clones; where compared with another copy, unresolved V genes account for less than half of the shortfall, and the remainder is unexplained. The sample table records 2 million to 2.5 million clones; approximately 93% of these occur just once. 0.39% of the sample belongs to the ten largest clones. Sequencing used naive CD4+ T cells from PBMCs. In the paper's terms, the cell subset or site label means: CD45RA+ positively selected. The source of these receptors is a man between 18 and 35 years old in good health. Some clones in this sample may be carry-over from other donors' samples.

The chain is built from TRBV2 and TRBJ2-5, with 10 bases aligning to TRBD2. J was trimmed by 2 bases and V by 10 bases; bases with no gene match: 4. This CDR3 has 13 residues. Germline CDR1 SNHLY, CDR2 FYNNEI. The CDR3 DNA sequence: TGTGCCACCGGACTAGCGGAACAAGAGACCCAGTACTTC. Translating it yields CATGLAEQETQYF.

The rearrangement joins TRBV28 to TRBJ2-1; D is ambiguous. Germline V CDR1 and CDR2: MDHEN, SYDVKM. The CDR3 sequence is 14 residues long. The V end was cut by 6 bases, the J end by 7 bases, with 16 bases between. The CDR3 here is CASRSGSRNNEQFF. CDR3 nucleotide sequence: TGTGCCAGCAGGTCCGGGTCCCGAAATAATGAGCAGTTCTTC.

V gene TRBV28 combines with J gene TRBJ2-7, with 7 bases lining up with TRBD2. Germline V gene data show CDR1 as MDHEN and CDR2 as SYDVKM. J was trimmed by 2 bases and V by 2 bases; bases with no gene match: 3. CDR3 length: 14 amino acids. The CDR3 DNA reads TGTGCCAGCAGTTTAAGTGGGGGGGCCTACGAGCAGTACTTC. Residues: CASSLSGGAYEQYF.

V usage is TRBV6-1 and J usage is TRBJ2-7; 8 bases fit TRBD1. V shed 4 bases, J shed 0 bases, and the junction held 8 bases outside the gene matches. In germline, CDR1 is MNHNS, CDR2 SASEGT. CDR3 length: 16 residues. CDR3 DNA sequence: TGTGCCAGCAGTGGGCTCGGACAGGGCCTCTCCTACGAGCAGTACTTC. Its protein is CASSGLGQGLSYEQYF.

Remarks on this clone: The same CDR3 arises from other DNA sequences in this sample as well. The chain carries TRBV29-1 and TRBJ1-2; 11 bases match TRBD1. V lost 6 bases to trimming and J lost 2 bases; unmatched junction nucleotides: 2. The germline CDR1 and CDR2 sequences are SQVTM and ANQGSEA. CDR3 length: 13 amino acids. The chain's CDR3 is CSVGTGGNYGYTF. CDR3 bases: TGCAGCGTGGGGACAGGGGGGAACTATGGCTACACCTTC.

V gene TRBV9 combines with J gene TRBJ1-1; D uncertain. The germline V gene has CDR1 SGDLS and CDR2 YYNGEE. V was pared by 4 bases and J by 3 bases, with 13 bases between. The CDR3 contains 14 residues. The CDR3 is CASSLGDTYTEAFF. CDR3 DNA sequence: TGTGCCAGCAGCCTTGGAGACACCTACACTGAAGCTTTCTTT.

The CDR3: CASSPQWGLRTDGYTF. The CDR3 DNA reads TGCGCCAGCAGCCCCCAGTGGGGGTTGAGGACGGATGGCTACACCTTC. The chain has TRBV4-3 and TRBJ1-2; D is perhaps TRBD1 (5 bases). The V and J ends lost 4 bases and 6 bases respectively, with 21 bases between them. The germline V gene encodes CDR1 LGHNA and CDR2 YSLEER. This CDR3 comprises 16 residues.

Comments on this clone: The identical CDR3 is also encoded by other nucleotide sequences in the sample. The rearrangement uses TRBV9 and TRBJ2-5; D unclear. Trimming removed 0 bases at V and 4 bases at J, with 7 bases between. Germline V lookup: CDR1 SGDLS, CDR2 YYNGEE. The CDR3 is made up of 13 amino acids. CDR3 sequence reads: CASSVAVGETQYF. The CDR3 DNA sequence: TGTGCCAGCAGCGTAGCGGTGGGAGAGACCCAGTACTTC.

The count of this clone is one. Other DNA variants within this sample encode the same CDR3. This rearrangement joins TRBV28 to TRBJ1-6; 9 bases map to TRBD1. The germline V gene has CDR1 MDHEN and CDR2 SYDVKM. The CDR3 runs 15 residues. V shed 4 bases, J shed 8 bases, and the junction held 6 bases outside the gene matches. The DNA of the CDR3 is TGTGCCAGCAGTTCTCCGGGACAGGGATATTCACCCCTCCACTTT. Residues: CASSSPGQGYSPLHF.

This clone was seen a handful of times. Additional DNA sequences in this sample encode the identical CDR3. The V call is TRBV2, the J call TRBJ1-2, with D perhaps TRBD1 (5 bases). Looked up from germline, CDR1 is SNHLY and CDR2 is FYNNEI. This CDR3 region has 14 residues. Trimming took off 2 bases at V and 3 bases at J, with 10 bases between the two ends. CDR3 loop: CASSESGSDYGYTF. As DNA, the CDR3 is TGTGCCAGCAGTGAATCAGGGTCGGACTATGGCTACACCTTC. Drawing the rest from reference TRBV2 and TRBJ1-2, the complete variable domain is EPEVTQTPSHQVTQMGQEVILRCVPISNHLYFYWYRQILGQKVEFLVSFYNNEISEKSEIFDDQFSVERPDGSNFTLKIRSTKLEDSAMYFCASSESGSDYGYTFGSGTRLTVV.

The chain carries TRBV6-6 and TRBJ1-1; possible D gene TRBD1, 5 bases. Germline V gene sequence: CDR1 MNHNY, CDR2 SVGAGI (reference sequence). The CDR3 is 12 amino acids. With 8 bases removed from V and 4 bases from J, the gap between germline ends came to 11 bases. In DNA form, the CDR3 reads TGTGCCAGCGTCGCCGGGACCACTGAAGCTTTCTTT. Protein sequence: CASVAGTTEAFF.